These 27 T cell receptor beta chains originate from one sample sequenced in a study of cytomegalovirus exposure and HLA in healthy donors. Both 60 Vbeta primers and 13 Jbeta primers went into the PCR. The assay was immunoSEQ multiplex PCR, and TCRdb's table has in-frame clones only and misses some. The sample includes about 160,000 clones, around 74% of them seen just once. The material sequenced was PBMCs. The receptors come from a female donor in good health and CMV-seronegative.

The chain links TRBV6-6 to TRBJ1-1, with 8 bases matching TRBD1. Trimming removed 5 bases from V and 3 bases from J; junction bases left unmatched: 5. The CDR3 is 14 amino acids. The germline V gene has CDR1 MNHNY and CDR2 SVGAGI (reference sequence). CDR3 region: CASSRTGKDTEAFF. CDR3 bases: TGTGCCAGCAGTCGGACAGGGAAAGACACTGAAGCTTTCTTT.

A few counts support this clone. The chain uses TRBV7-3 and TRBJ2-3, with 14 positions matching TRBD2. J lost 8 bases, V lost 4 bases, and 8 bases had no gene match. The CDR3 is made up of 16 amino acids. Germline V lookup: CDR1 SGHTA, CDR2 FQGTGA. As DNA, the CDR3 is TGTGCCAGCAGCTCGACTAGCGGGGGGGCCGGGGGTACGCAGTATTTT. Its protein product is CASSSTSGGAGGTQYF.

Here the CDR3 DNA reads TGCGCCAGCAGCCCCGACATGACCACAGATACGCAGTATTTT. Its translation: CASSPDMTTDTQYF. The chain links TRBV5-1 to TRBJ2-3; no clear D gene. This CDR3 has 14 amino acids. Trimming left V 4 bases short and J 2 bases short, with 11 bases between. Germline CDR1 and CDR2: SGHRS and YFSETQ. Combining the CDR3 with reference TRBV5-1 and TRBJ2-3 gives the whole variable domain KAGVTQTPRYLIKTRGQQVTLSCSPISGHRSVSWYQQTPGQGLQFLFEYFSETQRNKGNFPGRFSGRQFSNSRSEMNVSTLELGDSALYLCASSPDMTTDTQYFGPGTRLTVL.

V usage is TRBV7-9 and J usage is TRBJ1-5; the match to TRBD1 covers 9 bases. The CDR3 contains 15 residues. From germline, CDR1 is SEHNR and CDR2 FQNEAQ (reference sequence). V was clipped by 5 bases and J by 7 bases; unmatched bases: 9. The chain's CDR3 is CASSQQTGGEQPQHF. The CDR3 region has the DNA TGTGCCAGCAGCCAACAGACAGGGGGGGAGCAGCCCCAGCATTTT.

The rearrangement joins TRBV19 to TRBJ2-1; TRBD2 matches 10 bases. Trimming at V came to 4 bases and at J to 4 bases, leaving 4 bases not matched to a gene. Germline assignment: CDR1 LNHDA and CDR2 SQIVND (reference sequence). This CDR3 spans 15 amino acids. This CDR3 reads CASSTSGGQYNEQFF. The CDR3, as DNA: TGTGCCAGTAGTACTAGCGGGGGCCAATACAATGAGCAGTTCTTC. Using reference TRBV19 and TRBJ2-1 for the parts outside the CDR3, the full variable domain is DGGITQSPKYLFRKEGQNVTLSCEQNLNHDAMYWYRQDPGQGLRLIYYSQIVNDFQKGDIAEGYSVSREKKESFPLTVTSAQKNPTAFYLCASSTSGGQYNEQFFGPGTRLTVL.

This chain connects TRBV5-1 to TRBJ1-2; D is undetermined. The ends were cut back, 2 bases at V and 4 bases at J, with 12 bases in the middle. CDR3 size: 14 residues. The germline V gene has CDR1 SGHRS and CDR2 YFSETQ. The CDR3 sequence: CASSFSGSPYGYTF. Here the CDR3 DNA reads TGCGCCAGCAGCTTTTCGGGGTCTCCCTATGGCTACACCTTC. Full variable domain (outside the CDR3, taken from reference TRBV5-1 and TRBJ1-2): KAGVTQTPRYLIKTRGQQVTLSCSPISGHRSVSWYQQTPGQGLQFLFEYFSETQRNKGNFPGRFSGRQFSNSRSEMNVSTLELGDSALYLCASSFSGSPYGYTFGSGTRLTVV.

The chain carries TRBV5-1 and TRBJ2-5; 8 nucleotides agree with TRBD1. After removal of 2 bases from V and 5 bases from J, the junction contained 5 bases not matched to a gene. The CDR3 consists of 14 residues. Germline loops: CDR1 SGHRS, CDR2 YFSETQ. Written as DNA, the CDR3 is TGCGCCAGCAGCTTTCGGACAGGGCGGGAGACCCAGTACTTC. Its protein is CASSFRTGRETQYF.

In this sample, this clone turned up once. The chain joins TRBV5-1 to TRBJ1-4; a possible D gene is TRBD1 (6 bases). V was clipped by 4 bases and J by 13 bases, with 23 bases between them. Per germline, CDR1 SGHRS and CDR2 YFSETQ. CDR3 length: 15 amino acids. CDR3 sequence reads: CASSPRPGVHRGLFF. The CDR3, as DNA: TGCGCCAGCAGCCCCCGCCCAGGGGTGCATCGAGGACTGTTTTTT.

Regarding this clone: Other nucleotide sequences in the sample specify the same CDR3. The V call is TRBV5-4, the J call TRBJ2-3; 13 positions match TRBD2. Per germline, CDR1 SGHNT and CDR2 YYREEE (reference sequence). This CDR3 region has 16 residues. The ends lost 4 bases at V and 0 bases at J; junction bases unmatched: 2. The CDR3 DNA sequence: TGTGCCAGCAGCGCGGGACTAGCGGGGAGCACAGATACGCAGTATTTT. Its translation is CASSAGLAGSTDTQYF.

This clone was detected only a few times. J is TRBJ2-5 and V is TRBV19; D is possibly TRBD2 (5 bases). This CDR3 contains 12 residues. V was cut by 8 bases and J by 9 bases, with 16 bases left in between. CDR1 LNHDA and CDR2 SQIVND come from the germline V gene (reference sequence). CDR3 residues: CASGTTSAAQYF. The CDR3 DNA sequence: TGTGCCAGTGGTACTACTAGTGCCGCCCAGTACTTC.

The rearrangement uses TRBV27 and TRBJ1-1, with no clear D. Germline V lookup: CDR1 MNHEY, CDR2 SMNVEV (reference sequence). The CDR3 is 14 amino acids. Trimming left V 4 bases short and J 2 bases short, with 11 bases between. CDR3 residues: CASSWAGINTEAFF. The CDR3 coding sequence is TGTGCCAGCAGTTGGGCAGGCATTAACACTGAAGCTTTCTTT.

The chain couples TRBV6-5 to TRBJ1-5; D gene uncertain. The V gene lost 2 bases and the J gene lost 2 bases, with 10 bases spanning the gap. The CDR3 extends over 15 amino acids. Germline V gives CDR1 MNHEY, CDR2 SVGAGI. DNA for the CDR3: TGTGCCAGCAGTTACAGTCGGGGTCGCAATCAGCCCCAGCATTTT. This encodes CASSYSRGRNQPQHF.

V is TRBV7-6 and J is TRBJ1-1; 8 nucleotides align to TRBD1. CDR1 is SGHVS and CDR2 is FNYEAQ in the germline V gene. The CDR3 loop spans 18 amino acids. Trimming at V came to 3 bases and at J to 4 bases, leaving 16 bases not matched to a gene. The CDR3: CASSFTGGTGGGATEAFF. The CDR3 DNA sequence: TGTGCCAGCAGCTTCACCGGAGGGACAGGCGGAGGAGCCACTGAAGCTTTCTTT.

Only a few counts were recorded for this clone. The chain employs TRBV7-2 and TRBJ1-2; D uncertain. Between the trimmed V and J ends, which lost 3 bases and 2 bases, there was a span of 10 bases. Germline lookup yields CDR1 SGHTA and CDR2 FQGNSA. The CDR3 length is 14 residues. The CDR3 is CASSFPGWNYGYTF. The CDR3, as DNA: TGTGCCAGCAGCTTTCCGGGGTGGAACTATGGCTACACCTTC. Supplemented by reference TRBV7-2 and TRBJ1-2, the full variable domain reads GAGVSQSPSNKVTEKGKDVELRCDPISGHTALYWYRQSLGQGLEFLIYFQGNSAPDKSGLPSDRFSAERTGGSVSTLTIQRTQQEDSAVYLCASSFPGWNYGYTFGSGTRLTVV.

The rearrangement uses TRBV14 and TRBJ1-2; D is unresolved. The CDR3 is 15 residues long. V lost 0 bases and J lost 2, with 10 bases in between. Germline CDR1 SGHDN, CDR2 FVKESK. In DNA form, the CDR3 reads TGTGCCAGCAGCCAAGATCTGGTCGGGAACTATGGCTACACCTTC. This codes for CASSQDLVGNYGYTF.

The chain uses TRBV7-3 and TRBJ1-5; D perhaps matches TRBD1 (6 bases). Germline-derived CDR1 and CDR2 are SGHTA and FQGTGA. V lost 1 base to trimming and J lost 5 bases, with 9 bases between them. CDR3 length equals 14 residues. This chain's CDR3 is CASSLNSGDQPQHF. The DNA of the CDR3 is TGTGCCAGCAGCTTAAACTCAGGGGATCAGCCCCAGCATTTT.

The rearrangement uses TRBV6-6 and TRBJ1-1; D may be TRBD1 (5 bases). The CDR3 covers 14 residues. Germline assignment: CDR1 MNHNY and CDR2 SVGAGI (reference sequence). The V and J ends lost 7 bases and 5 bases respectively, with 17 bases between them. The DNA for the CDR3 is TGTGCCAGCACCGACGGGGGGGGGAGGACTGAAGCTTTCTTT. This codes for CASTDGGGRTEAFF.

The V and J genes are TRBV5-1 and TRBJ2-4; TRBD1 agrees at 7 bases. The junction had 5 bases not matched to a gene; V was cut back by 8 bases and J by 0 bases. CDR3 size: 14 residues. The germline CDR1 and CDR2 sequences are SGHRS and YFSETQ. Here the CDR3 reads CARARDRAKNIQYF. The DNA of the CDR3 is TGCGCCAGGGCACGGGACAGAGCCAAAAACATTCAGTACTTC.

This clone appeared a few times. J is TRBJ1-1 and V is TRBV7-3, with D possibly matching TRBD1 (5 bases). This CDR3 is built from 15 residues. The V end was cut by 1 base, the J end by 3 bases, with 12 bases between. The V gene's germline CDR1 is SGHTA and CDR2 FQGTGA. The CDR3 here is CASSLRAGKDTEAFF. In DNA, the CDR3 is TGTGCCAGCAGCTTAAGGGCAGGGAAAGACACTGAAGCTTTCTTT.

The chain links TRBV2 to TRBJ2-5; D uncertain. The CDR3 is 14 amino acids. Germline assignment: CDR1 SNHLY and CDR2 FYNNEI. V gave up 4 bases and J gave up 0 bases, with 9 bases separating them. The CDR3 loop reads CASSVQRYQETQYF. The CDR3 DNA reads as TGTGCCAGCAGTGTCCAGCGCTACCAAGAGACCCAGTACTTC.

The CDR3 loop reads CASILGQGLLNYGYTF. In DNA form, the CDR3 reads TGTGCCAGCATTCTGGGACAGGGGTTACTTAACTATGGCTACACCTTC. The V gene is TRBV2, the J gene TRBJ1-2, with TRBD1 matching 10 bases. The CDR3 length is 16 residues. Per the germline V gene, CDR1 is SNHLY and CDR2 is FYNNEI. V lost 7 bases, J lost 1 base, and 9 bases stayed unmatched.

The rearrangement joins TRBV4-1 to TRBJ2-1; TRBD1 is a possible D gene (6 bases). Germline V gene lookup returns CDR1 MGHRA and CDR2 YSYEKL. This CDR3 has 16 amino acids. V lost 3 bases to trimming and J lost 2 bases, with 14 bases between them. The CDR3 loop is CASSQGASGAYNEQFF. In nucleotides, the CDR3 is TGCGCCAGCAGCCAGGGGGCCTCCGGGGCCTACAATGAGCAGTTCTTC.

This clone was recorded only once. The rearrangement uses TRBV6-1 and TRBJ1-4; TRBD1 might be the D (5 bases). The ends were cut back, 2 bases at V and 7 bases at J, with 11 bases in the middle. The germline V gene has CDR1 MNHNS and CDR2 SASEGT. The CDR3 runs 14 residues. The CDR3 DNA follows: TGTGCCAGCAGTGAATATGTGGGGCCTGAAAAACTGTTTTTT. Translation gives CASSEYVGPEKLFF.

The rearrangement uses TRBV5-1 and TRBJ2-3, with 8 bases aligning to TRBD1. The CDR3 totals 14 residues. Trimming at V came to 3 bases and at J to 1 base, leaving 1 base not matched to a gene. Germline V gene lookup returns CDR1 SGHRS and CDR2 YFSETQ. The CDR3 DNA reads TGCGCCAGCAGCTGGGGACAGGGCACAGATACGCAGTATTTT. Its translation is CASSWGQGTDTQYF.

The chain couples TRBV30 to TRBJ2-1; D possibly corresponds to TRBD2 (5 bases). The CDR3 covers 13 residues. CDR1 is GTSNPN and CDR2 is SVGIG in the germline V gene (reference sequence). The V end lost 3 bases, the J end lost 2 bases, and 8 bases lay between the germline ends. The CDR3 spells CAWRAGAYNEQFF. Written as DNA, the CDR3 is TGTGCCTGGAGGGCCGGGGCCTACAATGAGCAGTTCTTC.

The V call is TRBV5-4, the J call TRBJ2-2; TRBD2 matches 9 bases. The CDR3 extends over 16 amino acids. Unmatched junction bases numbered 6, after V lost 3 bases and J lost 3 bases. Germline CDR1 SGHNT, CDR2 YYREEE (reference sequence). CDR3 sequence reads: CASSSLAGVDTGELFF. Written as DNA, the CDR3 is TGTGCCAGCAGCTCTTTAGCGGGGGTTGACACCGGGGAGCTGTTTTTT.

The chain recombines TRBV19 with TRBJ1-1, with 7 nucleotides matching TRBD1. The CDR3 contains 14 residues. V gave up 7 bases and J gave up 6 bases; unmatched junction bases: 11. Germline values: CDR1 LNHDA, CDR2 SQIVND (reference sequence). CDR3 DNA: TGTGCCAGTAAGTTGGGACAGCTCGTAGCTGAAGCTTTCTTT. Protein product: CASKLGQLVAEAFF.